This TCR beta chain comes out of a study of T-cell memory formation after mild COVID-19. Study in general: The two donors had largely donor-specific TCR clusters. The study's findings and limits: CD4+ contracting clones were found mainly in CM and EM, and CD8+ ones in EMRA.

TCR alpha and TCR beta cDNA libraries carrying sample barcodes and UMIs came from 5'RACE with constant-segment primers. From the 5' RACE reads, TCRdb called clonotypes with MiXCR, one entry per CDR3 protein. The sample includes around 320,000 distinct CDR3 sequences, roughly 13% of them seen just once. Germline V gene lookup returns CDR1 SGHDN and CDR2 FVKESK. CDR3 length: 11 amino acids. V lost 3 bases, J lost 8 bases, and 5 bases lay in between. The sample holds a few counts of this clonotype. Its target is unknown. This sequence originates from a man younger than 30 who had mild COVID-19 (a few samples of this study predate the infection). Cell type and time point are not known. Sequenced material: PBMCs or a T cell subset sorted from them (not recorded which). The chain links TRBV14 to TRBJ2-1; the D is unclear. The DNA of the CDR3 is TGTGCCAGCAGCCATCGATATGAGCAGTTCTTC. It translates to CASSHRYEQFF.